The source of this TCR beta chain is a study of blood T cell repertoires in COVID-19 (dated by TCRdb to the early 2020s). About the full investigation: Samples covering the acute and convalescent phases of COVID-19 were provided by collaborators in the United States, Italy and Spain. The prospective study material was composed of cDNA or gDNA derived from T cells, B-cell-depleted T cells, or PBMCs. Subjects who had been exposed to COVID-19, were actively infected with it, or had recovered from it provided the deeply sampled blood TCRbeta repertoires that made up the dataset. The repertoires were released in a freely available public database intended as a resource for research on the immune response to SARS-CoV-2. Samples came from the ongoing ImmuneRACE study (first 160 participants) plus 1,254 subjects from 6 global collaborators. The sample metadata nearly always contained a de-identified subject ID, COVID-19 status, age in years and sex. Where available, HLA class I and class II types were obtained from metadata supplied by the sample provider rather than from assay-based typing. The full study reports these points: The quantity of clinical and demographic metadata differed by source and by participant and was supplied without curation.

A word on this clone: Its cognate antigen has yet to be identified. Base-call qualities are not available, and no considerably larger clone is one nucleotide away.

After removal of 9 bases from V and 3 bases from J, the junction retains 6 bases not matched to a gene. From the germline V gene, CDR1 is MDHEN and CDR2 is SYDVKM. The cysteine opens and the phenylalanine closes a CDR3 of 14 amino acids. Only the CDR3 region is kept as DNA, spanning 42 bases read in frame from base 1. In the prospective study, participants were roughly 18 to 95 years old, resided in about two dozen geographic areas of the United States, and were enrolled through a virtual design. In the prospective study, participants were assigned to cohorts based on the clinical history participants reported in a screening survey and a study questionnaire. Recovered participants in ImmuneRACE Cohort 3 were defined as having two consecutive negative NP/OP PCR tests, clearance from a healthcare professional, or resolution of symptoms. In the prospective study, whole blood, serum and a nasopharyngeal or oropharyngeal swab were collected from each participant by mobile phlebotomists. Over a roughly 2-month period, participants in the prospective study had the option of providing additional blood draws and questionnaires. Blood samples from the prospective study were shipped frozen or at room temperature prior to DNA extraction.

TCRbeta CDR3 regions were amplified from genomic DNA using the immunoSEQ Assay, a bias-controlled multiplex PCR. In the original analysis: Within the assay, amplification of reference gene primers was used to estimate how many nucleated cells each sample contained. To quantify the absolute abundance of each unique TCRbeta CDR3 rearrangement, sequence reads were collapsed and filtered. For each sample, productive Simpson clonality was calculated as the square root of Simpson's diversity index across productive rearrangements. TCRdb carries this immuneACCESS record with in-frame sequences only. Its versions omit some clonotypes, under half of them owing to an unresolved V gene in the studies checked, with the rest unexplained. The DNA was the basis for D and trimming; V, J and clone size are from that table. The sample contains 350,000 to 400,000 clones, more than 85% of them found a single time. In total, the top ten clones hold about 2.7% of the sample.

The material sequenced was PBMCs or T cells enriched from blood (not recorded which). The sequence links TRBV28 to TRBJ2-1, and 9 bases in between align with TRBD1. The receptor's source is a woman aged 25 to 39 who had recovered from COVID-19. The CDR3 protein is CASTGTGRYNEQFF. The DNA reads TGTGCCAGTACCGGGACAGGGCGCTACAATGAGCAGTTCTTC.